Below, 25 T cell receptor beta chains from the same sample are listed, as sequenced in a study of beta chain features in type 1 diabetes. These receptors' targets are unknown. Study-level points and caveats: TCRB CDR3 length was moderately but significantly reduced in all four CD4+ subsets of Type 1 diabetes patients.

Expressed TCRB transcripts were sequenced because the isolated RNA had all been reverse transcribed beforehand. TCRdb's table, derived via immunoSEQ multiplex PCR, lists solely in-frame clones and lacks some. The sample yields nearly 700,000 clones, about an eighth seen once. Material for sequencing was naive CD4+ T cells from blood. The receptors were gathered from a man younger than 35 with type 1 diabetes.

This clone came up a few times. The chain recombines TRBV4-1 with TRBJ1-3, with 10 bases identical to TRBD1. Germline values: CDR1 MGHRA, CDR2 YSYEKL. The V and J ends lost 2 bases and 5 bases, in that order; junction bases with no gene match: 9. The CDR3 has 17 amino acids. As DNA, the CDR3 is TGCGCCAGCAGCCAACCCACTGCGGGACAGGGGAGAAACACCATATATTTT. It is translated as CASSQPTAGQGRNTIYF.

This clone has just a few counts. V usage is TRBV29-1 and J usage is TRBJ1-3; no clear D gene. Germline V gene lookup returns CDR1 SQVTM and CDR2 ANQGSEA. The CDR3 extends over 12 amino acids. Trimming took off 6 bases at V and 2 bases at J, with 8 bases between the two ends. CDR3 region: CSVPTTGNTIYF. The CDR3 nucleotides read TGCAGCGTACCCACTACTGGAAACACCATATATTTT.

The chain has TRBV13 and TRBJ1-1; no firm D call. Trimming shortened V by 2 bases and J by 2 bases, and 9 bases separated the two germline ends. Germline lookup yields CDR1 PRHDT and CDR2 FYEKMQ (reference sequence). The length of the CDR3 is 14 residues. The CDR3 spells CASSLRAANTEAFF. The CDR3 nucleotides are TGTGCCAGCAGCTTAAGGGCAGCCAACACTGAAGCTTTCTTT.

The chain uses TRBV7-2 and TRBJ2-7, with D unclear. Germline V CDR1 and CDR2: SGHTA, FQGNSA. The CDR3 consists of 16 residues. Trimming removed 0 bases from V and 3 bases from J, with 15 bases in between. This CDR3 reads CASSLAIDLVSYEQYF. CDR3 nucleotides: TGTGCCAGCAGCTTAGCGATTGATTTAGTAAGCTACGAGCAGTACTTC.

This clone has only a few counts. The genes are TRBV6-5 and TRBJ1-1; no clear D. The V gene's germline CDR1 is MNHEY and CDR2 SVGAGI. V was shortened by 2 bases and J by 4 bases, with 11 bases between the two germline ends. The CDR3 totals 14 residues. The CDR3 loop is CASSYRPEGTEAFF. The CDR3 bases are TGTGCCAGCAGTTACCGTCCGGAGGGCACTGAAGCTTTCTTT.

This clone appeared a few times. The chain is built from TRBV4-1 and TRBJ2-7; 7 nucleotides agree with TRBD1. With V trimmed by 1 base and J by 1 base, 4 bases remained unmatched. Per germline, CDR1 MGHRA and CDR2 YSYEKL. This CDR3 contains 15 residues. CDR3 amino acids: CASSQGTGLSYEQYF. CDR3 DNA: TGCGCCAGCAGCCAAGGGACAGGCCTATCCTACGAGCAGTACTTC.

This clone was seen a few times. V usage is TRBV4-1 and J usage is TRBJ1-2; D is undetermined. Between the trimmed V and J ends, which lost 0 bases and 0 bases, there was a span of 17 bases. The CDR3 totals 18 residues. The germline V gene encodes CDR1 MGHRA and CDR2 YSYEKL. The chain's CDR3 is CASSQDDNRYLSNYGYTF. The CDR3 coding sequence is TGCGCCAGCAGCCAAGATGATAACCGTTACTTATCTAACTATGGCTACACCTTC.

This clone was detected a few times. V is TRBV5-1 and J is TRBJ2-3; TRBD2 matches at 10 bases. Unmatched junction bases numbered 4, after V lost 1 base and J lost 5 bases. The CDR3 length is 15 residues. Germline CDR1 and CDR2: SGHRS and YFSETQ. The DNA for the CDR3 is TGCGCCAGCAGCTTGCCCCTAGCGGGGGAAGATACGCAGTATTTT. Protein: CASSLPLAGEDTQYF.

The rearrangement uses TRBV25-1 and TRBJ1-6; D may be TRBD1 (5 bases). The germline V gene has CDR1 MGHDK and CDR2 SYGVNS. The CDR3 has 15 residues. Trimming shortened V by 4 bases and J by 10 bases, and 17 bases separated the two germline ends. The CDR3 sequence: CASSGSLKGLSPLHF. The CDR3 DNA follows: TGTGCCAGCAGTGGCTCTTTGAAGGGGCTATCACCCCTCCACTTT. The whole variable domain, remainder taken from reference TRBV25-1 and TRBJ1-6, is EADIYQTPRYLVIGTGKKITLECSQTMGHDKMYWYQQDPGMELHLIHYSYGVNSTEKGDLSSESTVSRIRTEHFPLTLESARPSHTSQYLCASSGSLKGLSPLHFGNGTRLTVT.

This clone was found once. The chain joins TRBV5-1 to TRBJ2-5; no clear D. CDR3 length equals 12 residues. Germline loops: CDR1 SGHRS, CDR2 YFSETQ. The V and J ends lost 4 bases and 5 bases respectively, with 9 bases between them. In DNA form, the CDR3 reads TGCGCCAGCAGCCCGAATGAGGAGACCCAGTACTTC. This sequence encodes CASSPNEETQYF.

In its sample, this clone was seen a few times. The chain is built from TRBV11-2 and TRBJ1-1, with a possible D match to TRBD1 (6 bases). CDR1 and CDR2 from the germline V gene are SGHAT and FQNNGV. The CDR3 is 14 residues long. V dropped 5 bases and J dropped 4 bases, with 14 bases sitting between them. For the CDR3, the DNA is TGTGCCAGCAGCGCGAACAGGGTCGTCACTGAAGCTTTCTTT. Its protein is CASSANRVVTEAFF.

The table lists this clone with a few counts. The V call is TRBV6-5, the J call TRBJ1-2; D is uncertain. The germline V gene has CDR1 MNHEY and CDR2 SVGAGI. The CDR3 spans 13 residues. Trimming pared 0 bases from V and 5 bases from J, leaving 7 bases between. In DNA, the CDR3 is TGTGCCAGCAGTTACTCGACGGAATATGGCTACACCTTC. This translates into CASSYSTEYGYTF.

This clone was found a few times. V is TRBV2 and J is TRBJ2-7; D might be TRBD1 (6 bases). Germline assignment: CDR1 SNHLY and CDR2 FYNNEI. This CDR3 has 14 amino acids. V dropped 6 bases and J dropped 0 bases, with 12 bases sitting between them. The CDR3 DNA reads TGTGCCAGCAGCCGACAGGTACTCTCCTACGAGCAGTACTTC. Translation gives CASSRQVLSYEQYF.

This clone has just a few counts. The genes are TRBV11-3 and TRBJ2-3; TRBD2 aligns across 9 bases. Germline V gene lookup returns CDR1 SGHNT and CDR2 YENEEA. The CDR3 is 16 residues long. V gave up 1 base and J gave up 2 bases; unmatched junction bases: 4. The CDR3 sequence is CASSLVAGDLTDTQYF. For the CDR3, the DNA is TGTGCCAGCAGCTTAGTAGCGGGGGATCTCACAGATACGCAGTATTTT.

The chain uses TRBV11-2 and TRBJ2-1; TRBD2 matches at 10 bases. This CDR3 comprises 16 residues. Germline V gene lookup returns CDR1 SGHAT and CDR2 FQNNGV. The V segment lost 7 bases and the J segment 7 bases; nucleotides outside the gene matches: 13. The CDR3 region has the DNA TGTGCCAGCACCGGAGGAGCGGGGGGGCGGTGGAATGAGCAGTTCTTC. It translates to CASTGGAGGRWNEQFF.

The J gene is TRBJ2-1, the V gene TRBV2, with 8 bases aligning to TRBD2. Unmatched junction bases numbered 9, after V lost 11 bases and J lost 0 bases. Germline CDR1 is SNHLY and CDR2 is FYNNEI. The CDR3 is 15 residues long. DNA of the CDR3: TGTGCCGGACTAGCTGCCCTAAGCTCCTACAATGAGCAGTTCTTC. This encodes CAGLAALSSYNEQFF. Complete variable domain (other parts from reference TRBV2 and TRBJ2-1): EPEVTQTPSHQVTQMGQEVILRCVPISNHLYFYWYRQILGQKVEFLVSFYNNEISEKSEIFDDQFSVERPDGSNFTLKIRSTKLEDSAMYFCAGLAALSSYNEQFFGPGTRLTVL.

The V gene is TRBV5-4, the J gene TRBJ1-1; tentatively, D is TRBD1 (5 bases). Germline values: CDR1 SGHNT, CDR2 YYREEE (reference sequence). Trimming pared 0 bases from V and 0 bases from J, leaving 15 bases between. The CDR3 covers 17 residues. The CDR3 DNA reads TGTGCCAGCAGCTTGGACGGATTAGGGGCAGTGAACACTGAAGCTTTCTTT. It yields the protein CASSLDGLGAVNTEAFF.

This clone appeared a few times. The identical CDR3 is also encoded by other nucleotide sequences in the sample. The V and J genes are TRBV5-1 and TRBJ2-1, with D possibly TRBD1 on 5 matching bases. Per the germline V gene, CDR1 is SGHRS and CDR2 is YFSETQ. CDR3 length equals 12 residues. Trimming removed 1 base from V and 6 bases from J, with 5 bases in between. In nucleotides, the CDR3 is TGCGCCAGCAGCTTGCAGGGCAATGAGCAGTTCTTC. Amino acids: CASSLQGNEQFF. The full variable domain, its missing parts supplied by reference TRBV5-1 and TRBJ2-1, is KAGVTQTPRYLIKTRGQQVTLSCSPISGHRSVSWYQQTPGQGLQFLFEYFSETQRNKGNFPGRFSGRQFSNSRSEMNVSTLELGDSALYLCASSLQGNEQFFGPGTRLTVL.

This clone showed up just a few times. The chain uses TRBV7-2 and TRBJ1-2; D not resolved. Germline V lookup: CDR1 SGHTA, CDR2 FQGNSA. V was cut by 0 bases and J by 6 bases, with 5 bases left in between. CDR3 length equals 12 residues. CDR3 sequence: CASSLATNGYTF. In nucleotides, the CDR3 is TGTGCCAGCAGCTTAGCTACGAATGGCTACACCTTC.

V is TRBV5-1 and J is TRBJ1-1; 8 positions match TRBD1. CDR1 is SGHRS and CDR2 is YFSETQ in the germline V gene. The CDR3 has 15 residues. V shed 3 bases, J shed 4 bases, and the junction held 8 bases outside the gene matches. Written as DNA, the CDR3 is TGCGCCAGCAGCTCGGTGACAGGGGCAAGCACTGAAGCTTTCTTT. This translates into CASSSVTGASTEAFF.

This clone was recorded a few times. The chain recombines TRBV19 with TRBJ1-5, with a possible D match to TRBD1 (5 bases). This CDR3 is 14 amino acids long. Trimming took 6 bases from V and 1 from J, leaving 10 bases between them. Germline CDR1 and CDR2: LNHDA and SQIVND (reference sequence). Here the CDR3 reads CASSRAGSNQPQHF. Written as DNA, the CDR3 is TGTGCCAGTAGCCGGGCAGGGAGCAATCAGCCCCAGCATTTT. Drawing the rest from reference TRBV19 and TRBJ1-5, the complete variable domain is DGGITQSPKYLFRKEGQNVTLSCEQNLNHDAMYWYRQDPGQGLRLIYYSQIVNDFQKGDIAEGYSVSREKKESFPLTVTSAQKNPTAFYLCASSRAGSNQPQHFGDGTRLSIL.

This clone was recorded a few times. The chain couples TRBV28 to TRBJ1-5; the D gene is possibly TRBD1 (5 bases). CDR1 and CDR2 from the germline V gene are MDHEN and SYDVKM. V was shortened by 3 bases and J by 7 bases, with 13 bases between the two germline ends. This CDR3 spans 14 amino acids. The DNA for the CDR3 is TGTGCCAGCAGTTTCGGGGGGTTAAAACAGCCCCAGCATTTT. Its translation: CASSFGGLKQPQHF.

This clone was found a few times. The genes are TRBV5-1 and TRBJ1-6, with a tentative D call TRBD1 (5 bases). In germline, CDR1 is SGHRS, CDR2 YFSETQ. The CDR3 sequence is 15 residues long. V was cut by 1 base and J by 5 bases, with 10 bases left in between. The CDR3 protein is CASSLFDRDNSPLHF. The CDR3 DNA sequence: TGCGCCAGCAGCTTGTTCGACAGAGATAATTCACCCCTCCACTTT.

The chain employs TRBV25-1 and TRBJ2-1, with TRBD1 matching 9 bases. The germline V gene encodes CDR1 MGHDK and CDR2 SYGVNS. The CDR3 totals 16 residues. V shed 3 bases and J 11 bases; nucleotides not matched to a gene: 14. CDR3 loop: CASSEGSGTGTGKQFF. For the CDR3, the DNA is TGTGCCAGCAGTGAGGGGTCCGGGACAGGGACCGGGAAGCAGTTCTTC.

The rearrangement joins TRBV7-2 to TRBJ2-7; D possibly corresponds to TRBD2 (6 bases). The germline V gene encodes CDR1 SGHTA and CDR2 FQGNSA. The ends were cut back, 2 bases at V and 2 bases at J, with 13 bases in the middle. The CDR3 runs 15 residues. The CDR3 reads CASSLSSGGPYEQYF. In DNA, the CDR3 is TGTGCCAGCAGCTTAAGCTCCGGGGGACCCTACGAGCAGTACTTC.